One and the same sample provided the 26 T cell receptor beta chains below, sequenced in a study of Ad26.COV2.S vaccination and SARS-CoV-2 variants. Libraries were prepared by immunoSEQ multiplex PCR; TCRdb keeps only in-frame clonotypes and omits some of them. Seen here are under 550,000 clones, 70% to 90% observed once, and the top ten hold about 3.5%. The treatment was: around 19 received Ad26.COV2.S at low or high dose, single or two shots; 5 received placebo; per-sample allocation not given. On day 63 after the first injection, vaccine and placebo recipients gave samples. The specimen comprised peripheral blood, sampled in a trial of Ad26.COV2.S vaccine versus placebo. Receptors were obtained from a person aged 18-65 years who received the Ad26.COV2.S COVID-19 vaccine or a placebo.

This chain connects TRBV29-1 to TRBJ2-3; possible D gene TRBD2, 5 bases. The length of the CDR3 is 13 residues. Germline V gives CDR1 SQVTM, CDR2 ANQGSEA. V lost 2 bases and J lost 3, with 9 bases in between. The CDR3 bases are TGCAGCGTTGAACACCGCGGGACAGATACGCAGTATTTT. Its protein is CSVEHRGTDTQYF.

The V gene is TRBV19, the J gene TRBJ1-1, with a possible D match to TRBD1 (6 bases). Germline CDR1 and CDR2: LNHDA and SQIVND (reference sequence). CDR3 length equals 14 residues. Deletions cut 1 base from V and 4 bases from J, with 10 bases between. The CDR3 DNA is TGTGCCAGTAGTATAGGAGGGGGACTCACTGAAGCTTTCTTT. Its protein product is CASSIGGGLTEAFF. Full variable domain (remainder filled in from reference TRBV19 and TRBJ1-1): DGGITQSPKYLFRKEGQNVTLSCEQNLNHDAMYWYRQDPGQGLRLIYYSQIVNDFQKGDIAEGYSVSREKKESFPLTVTSAQKNPTAFYLCASSIGGGLTEAFFGQGTRLTVV.

The rearrangement uses TRBV19 and TRBJ1-4, with D unresolved. Trimming cost V 1 base and J 5 bases, with 29 bases left between them. The CDR3 runs 21 residues. CDR1 is LNHDA, CDR2 SQIVND, per germline (reference sequence). The CDR3 coding sequence is TGTGCCAGTAGTATAGGTCGATTTGTTGTGCAGGACGATGAATTGAATGAAAAACTGTTTTTT. This gives the protein CASSIGRFVVQDDELNEKLFF. Full variable domain (missing parts from reference TRBV19 and TRBJ1-4): DGGITQSPKYLFRKEGQNVTLSCEQNLNHDAMYWYRQDPGQGLRLIYYSQIVNDFQKGDIAEGYSVSREKKESFPLTVTSAQKNPTAFYLCASSIGRFVVQDDELNEKLFFGSGTQLSVL.

This clone was counted a few times. The chain combines TRBV28 with TRBJ1-5; D is unclear. Trimming shortened V by 6 bases and J by 8 bases, and 23 bases separated the two germline ends. Germline values: CDR1 MDHEN, CDR2 SYDVKM. The CDR3 runs to 16 residues. The CDR3, as DNA: TGTGCCAGCAGCGCCCTTTCTGGGATCGGGGTTAAGCCCCAGCATTTT. This sequence encodes CASSALSGIGVKPQHF.

The gene calls are TRBV19 and TRBJ2-7; no definite D call. Per the germline V gene, CDR1 is LNHDA and CDR2 is SQIVND (reference sequence). The V end lost 1 base, the J end lost 6 bases, and 10 bases lay between the germline ends. CDR3 size: 13 residues. For the CDR3, the DNA is TGTGCCAGTAGTATAGGACGGCTCAGCGAGCAGTACTTC. Its translation is CASSIGRLSEQYF.

V gene TRBV28 combines with J gene TRBJ1-5, with 7 bases fitting TRBD1. V dropped 4 bases and J dropped 2; count of bases not matched to a gene: 5. This CDR3 has 15 residues. Germline V gives CDR1 MDHEN, CDR2 SYDVKM. The CDR3 nucleotides are TGTGCCAGCAGTTACAGGGGAGGAGGCAATCAGCCCCAGCATTTT. Residues: CASSYRGGGNQPQHF.

The chain has TRBV28 and TRBJ2-3; D possibly matches TRBD1 or TRBD2 (7 bases each). The CDR3 contains 15 residues. Trimming left V 6 bases short and J 3 bases short, with 16 bases between. CDR1 and CDR2 from the germline V gene are MDHEN and SYDVKM. CDR3 DNA: TGTGCCAGCAGGAGTGCAGGGGGGGTTACAGATACGCAGTATTTT. It is translated as CASRSAGGVTDTQYF. The full variable domain, rest sourced from reference TRBV28 and TRBJ2-3, is DVKVTQSSRYLVKRTGEKVFLECVQDMDHENMFWYRQDPGLGLRLIYFSYDVKMKEKGDIPEGYSVSREKKERFSLILESASTNQTSMYLCASRSAGGVTDTQYFGPGTRLTVL.

V usage is TRBV28 and J usage is TRBJ2-1, with D perhaps TRBD2 (6 bases). This CDR3 is built from 14 residues. The germline V gene has CDR1 MDHEN and CDR2 SYDVKM. V was clipped by 6 bases and J by 5 bases, with 14 bases between them. For the CDR3, the DNA is TGTGCCAGCAGAGGGGCGGGGAACCACAATGAGCAGTTCTTC. Translating it yields CASRGAGNHNEQFF.

This chain joins TRBV6-4 and TRBJ2-3; D gene uncertain. Germline V gene data show CDR1 as MRHNA and CDR2 as SNTAGT. This CDR3 has 15 residues. V lost 0 bases to trimming and J lost 0 bases, with 7 bases between them. The CDR3 protein is CASSDSGQSTDTQYF. CDR3 in DNA: TGTGCCAGCAGTGACTCGGGCCAGAGCACAGATACGCAGTATTTT.

The rearrangement links TRBV19 to TRBJ1-1; maybe TRBD1 (6 bases). In germline, CDR1 is LNHDA, CDR2 SQIVND (reference sequence). The CDR3 is 14 amino acids. V was clipped by 4 bases and J by 5 bases, with 14 bases between them. CDR3 sequence reads: CASSTNYRVTEAFF. The CDR3 DNA reads TGTGCCAGTAGTACCAACTACAGGGTAACTGAAGCTTTCTTT.

This sequence joins TRBV7-9 and TRBJ2-2; D may be TRBD1 (6 bases). The CDR3 spans 13 residues. Deletions cut 8 bases from V and 2 bases from J, with 9 bases between. The germline V gene encodes CDR1 SEHNR and CDR2 FQNEAQ (reference sequence). The CDR3, as DNA: TGTGCCAGCGCGGACAGTAACACCGGGGAGCTGTTTTTT. Encoded protein: CASADSNTGELFF.

The chain joins TRBV5-1 to TRBJ2-3, with a possible D match to TRBD2 (6 bases). V lost 0 bases to trimming and J lost 1 base, with 12 bases between them. Per germline, CDR1 SGHRS and CDR2 YFSETQ. The CDR3 contains 16 residues. CDR3 nucleotides: TGCGCCAGCAGCTTGGTCGGGAGTGGACGCACAGATACGCAGTATTTT. This encodes CASSLVGSGRTDTQYF.

The V and J genes are TRBV7-9 and TRBJ2-1, with TRBD2 matching over 8 bases. The length of the CDR3 is 15 residues. V was pared by 7 bases and J by 3 bases, with 8 bases of the junction left unmatched. Germline loops: CDR1 SEHNR, CDR2 FQNEAQ (reference sequence). The chain's CDR3 is CASNIAGGRYNEQFF. In nucleotides, the CDR3 is TGTGCCAGCAACATTGCGGGGGGCCGCTACAATGAGCAGTTCTTC.

V gene TRBV5-1 combines with J gene TRBJ2-1; TRBD1 matches at 7 bases. In germline, CDR1 is SGHRS, CDR2 YFSETQ. With 4 bases clipped from V and 4 bases from J, the junction kept 11 bases outside the gene matches. The CDR3 consists of 16 residues. The chain's CDR3 is CASSARQGRMYNEQFF. The CDR3 DNA sequence: TGCGCCAGCAGCGCCAGACAGGGACGTATGTACAATGAGCAGTTCTTC.

The chain carries TRBV7-3 and TRBJ1-1, with D possibly matching TRBD1 (6 bases). With 4 bases removed from V and 5 bases from J, the gap between germline ends came to 17 bases. Germline values: CDR1 SGHTA, CDR2 FQGTGA. The CDR3 contains 15 residues. Here the CDR3 reads CASSSDRPGRTEAFF. In DNA form, the CDR3 reads TGTGCCAGCAGCTCAGACAGGCCGGGTAGAACTGAAGCTTTCTTT. Using reference TRBV7-3 and TRBJ1-1 for the parts outside the CDR3, the full variable domain is GAGVSQTPSNKVTEKGKYVELRCDPISGHTALYWYRQSLGQGPEFLIYFQGTGAADDSGLPNDRFFAVRPEGSVSTLKIQRTERGDSAVYLCASSSDRPGRTEAFFGQGTRLTVV.

The rearrangement links TRBV4-1 to TRBJ1-6; D is perhaps TRBD1 (6 bases). The CDR3 is made up of 16 amino acids. Germline assignment: CDR1 MGHRA and CDR2 YSYEKL. V gave up 1 base and J gave up 7 bases, with 14 bases separating them. The CDR3 is CASSQVGRGRNSPLHF. The CDR3 nucleotides read TGCGCCAGCAGCCAAGTCGGCAGGGGTAGGAATTCACCCCTCCACTTT.

The genes are TRBV12-3 or TRBV12-4 and TRBJ2-5; maybe TRBD1 (6 bases). The ends were cut back, 5 bases at V and 4 bases at J, with 8 bases in the middle. This CDR3 has 12 amino acids. CDR3 loop: CASSPGAETQYF. The CDR3 bases are TGTGCCAGCAGTCCAGGGGCAGAGACCCAGTACTTC.

The chain links TRBV19 to TRBJ1-1; D uncertain. The CDR3 runs 13 residues. Deletions cut 2 bases from V and 1 base from J, with 5 bases between. Germline V gene data show CDR1 as LNHDA and CDR2 as SQIVND (reference sequence). The CDR3 loop is CASSIFQNTEAFF. In DNA, the CDR3 is TGTGCCAGTAGTATATTTCAGAACACTGAAGCTTTCTTT.

The V and J genes are TRBV7-8 and TRBJ2-1, with TRBD2 matching over 9 bases. Trimming cost V 5 bases and J 3 bases; bases outside gene matches: 5. Germline V lookup: CDR1 SGHVS, CDR2 FQNEAQ. The CDR3 is made up of 15 amino acids. CDR3 region: CASSPTSGHYNEQFF. The CDR3 region has the DNA TGTGCCAGCAGCCCTACTAGCGGGCACTACAATGAGCAGTTCTTC.

The V call is TRBV9, the J call TRBJ1-1; no firm D call. The V gene lost 4 bases and the J gene lost 0 bases, with 10 bases spanning the gap. The CDR3 runs 14 residues. The germline CDR1 and CDR2 sequences are SGDLS and YYNGEE. The CDR3 nucleotides are TGTGCCAGCAGCAAAAGCGCACTGAACACTGAAGCTTTCTTT. Translation: CASSKSALNTEAFF.

J is TRBJ1-4 and V is TRBV28; TRBD1 is a possible D gene (6 bases). The germline gives CDR1 MDHEN, CDR2 SYDVKM. This CDR3 has 13 residues. Between the trimmed V and J ends, which lost 7 bases and 4 bases, there was a span of 10 bases. CDR3 nucleotide sequence: TGTGCCAGCATTTCAGGGGTTAATGAAAAACTGTTTTTT. Amino acid sequence: CASISGVNEKLFF.

J is TRBJ2-5 and V is TRBV7-2; D gene ambiguous. Germline V CDR1 and CDR2: SGHTA, FQGNSA. The V end was cut by 5 bases, the J end by 4 bases, with 5 bases between. This CDR3 spans 11 amino acids. The CDR3 protein is CASSILETQYF. Written as DNA, the CDR3 is TGTGCCAGCAGCATTTTAGAGACCCAGTACTTC.

V and J are TRBV4-3 and TRBJ2-2; D remains unclear. CDR1 and CDR2 (germline): LGHNA, YSLEER. This CDR3 comprises 15 residues. The V end was cut by 1 base, the J end by 3 bases, with 9 bases between. The CDR3 DNA follows: TGCGCCAGCAGCCAAGGTGGCACACACACCGGGGAGCTGTTTTTT. Its translation: CASSQGGTHTGELFF.

The V gene is TRBV30, the J gene TRBJ1-5; maybe TRBD1 (5 bases). Germline V gene data show CDR1 as GTSNPN and CDR2 as SVGIG (reference sequence). Trimming pared 2 bases from V and 0 bases from J, leaving 14 bases between. The CDR3 contains 16 residues. CDR3 nucleotide sequence: TGTGCCTGGAGTCTTGGGGGGTGGGGTAGCAATCAGCCCCAGCATTTT. As protein: CAWSLGGWGSNQPQHF.

This chain joins TRBV5-5 and TRBJ2-1; D might be TRBD1 or TRBD2, each matching 6 bases. This CDR3 contains 16 residues. The germline V gene has CDR1 SGHKS and CDR2 YYEKEE (reference sequence). The germline V and J ends were trimmed by 0 bases and 0 bases, with 10 bases remaining between them. In nucleotides, the CDR3 is TGTGCCAGCAGCTTGGATGGGGGGCCCTCCTACAATGAGCAGTTCTTC. Protein: CASSLDGGPSYNEQFF.

The chain is built from TRBV30 and TRBJ2-5; D remains ambiguous. This CDR3 has 13 residues. Germline CDR1 is GTSNPN and CDR2 is SVGIG (reference sequence). Between the trimmed V and J ends, which lost 1 base and 2 bases, there was a span of 8 bases. This chain's CDR3 is CAWSAHRQETQYF. Written as DNA, the CDR3 is TGTGCCTGGAGTGCTCACCGACAAGAGACCCAGTACTTC.